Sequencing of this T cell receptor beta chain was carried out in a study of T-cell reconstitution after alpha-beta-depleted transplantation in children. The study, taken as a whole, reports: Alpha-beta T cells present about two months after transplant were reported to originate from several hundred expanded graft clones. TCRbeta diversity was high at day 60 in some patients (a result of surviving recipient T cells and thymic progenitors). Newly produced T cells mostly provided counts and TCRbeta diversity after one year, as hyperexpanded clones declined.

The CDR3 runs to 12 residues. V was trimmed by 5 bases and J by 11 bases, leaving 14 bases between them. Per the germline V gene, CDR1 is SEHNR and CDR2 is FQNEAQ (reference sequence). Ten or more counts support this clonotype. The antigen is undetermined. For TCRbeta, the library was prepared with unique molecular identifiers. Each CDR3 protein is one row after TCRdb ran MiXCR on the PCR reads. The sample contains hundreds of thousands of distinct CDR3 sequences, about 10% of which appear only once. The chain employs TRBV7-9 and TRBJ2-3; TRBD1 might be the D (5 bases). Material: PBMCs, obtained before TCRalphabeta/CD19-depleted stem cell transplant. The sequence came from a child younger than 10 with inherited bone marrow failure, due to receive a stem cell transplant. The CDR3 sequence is CASSPGPFWQYF. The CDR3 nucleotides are TGTGCCAGCAGCCCAGGGCCCTTTTGGCAGTATTTT.